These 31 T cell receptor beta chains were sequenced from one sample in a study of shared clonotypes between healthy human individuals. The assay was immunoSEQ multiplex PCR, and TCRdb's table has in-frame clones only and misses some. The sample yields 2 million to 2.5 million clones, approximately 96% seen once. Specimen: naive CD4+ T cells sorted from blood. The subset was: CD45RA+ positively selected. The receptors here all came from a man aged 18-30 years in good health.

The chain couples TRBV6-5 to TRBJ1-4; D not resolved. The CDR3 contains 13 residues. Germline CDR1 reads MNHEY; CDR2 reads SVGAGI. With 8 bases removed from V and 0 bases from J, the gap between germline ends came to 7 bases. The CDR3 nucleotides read TGTGCCAGCGGCGCTACAACTAATGAAAAACTGTTTTTT. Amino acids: CASGATTNEKLFF.

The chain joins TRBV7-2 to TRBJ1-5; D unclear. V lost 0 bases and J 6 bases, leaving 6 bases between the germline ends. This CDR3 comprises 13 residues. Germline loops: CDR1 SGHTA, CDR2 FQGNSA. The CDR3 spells CASSLAAGQPQHF. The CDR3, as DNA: TGTGCCAGCAGCTTAGCGGCGGGTCAGCCCCAGCATTTT.

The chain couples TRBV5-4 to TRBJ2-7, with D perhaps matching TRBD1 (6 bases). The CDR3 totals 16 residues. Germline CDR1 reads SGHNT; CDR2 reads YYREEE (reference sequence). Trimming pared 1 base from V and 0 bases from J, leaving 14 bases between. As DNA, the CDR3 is TGTGCCAGCAGCTTGCCCCTACAGGGTGGCTCCTACGAGCAGTACTTC. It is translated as CASSLPLQGGSYEQYF.

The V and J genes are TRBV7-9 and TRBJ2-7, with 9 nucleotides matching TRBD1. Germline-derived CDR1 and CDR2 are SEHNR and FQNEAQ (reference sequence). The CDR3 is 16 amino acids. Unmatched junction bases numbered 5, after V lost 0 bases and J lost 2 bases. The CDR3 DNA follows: TGTGCCAGCAGCTTAGCACAGGGGACAGGGACCTACGAGCAGTACTTC. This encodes CASSLAQGTGTYEQYF.

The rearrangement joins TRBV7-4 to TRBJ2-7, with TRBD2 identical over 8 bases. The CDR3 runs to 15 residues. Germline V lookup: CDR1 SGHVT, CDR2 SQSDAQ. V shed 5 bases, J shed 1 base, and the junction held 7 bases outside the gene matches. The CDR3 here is CASSHREGPSYEQYF. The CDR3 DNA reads TGTGCCAGCAGCCACCGGGAGGGACCTTCCTACGAGCAGTACTTC.

The CDR3 DNA reads TGTGCCAGCAGCGTATTGGGGGATAGCAATCAGCCCCAGCATTTT. Its protein product is CASSVLGDSNQPQHF. The chain recombines TRBV9 with TRBJ1-5, with D maybe TRBD1 (5 bases). Trimming left V 1 base short and J 0 bases short, with 8 bases between. Germline V gives CDR1 SGDLS, CDR2 YYNGEE. This CDR3 is 15 amino acids long.

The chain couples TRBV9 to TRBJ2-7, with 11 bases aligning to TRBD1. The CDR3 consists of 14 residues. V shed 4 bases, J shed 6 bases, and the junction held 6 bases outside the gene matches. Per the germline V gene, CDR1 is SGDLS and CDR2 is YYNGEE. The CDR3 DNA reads TGTGCCAGCAGCCTCGGACAGGGGGCGGTCGAGCAGTACTTC. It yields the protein CASSLGQGAVEQYF.

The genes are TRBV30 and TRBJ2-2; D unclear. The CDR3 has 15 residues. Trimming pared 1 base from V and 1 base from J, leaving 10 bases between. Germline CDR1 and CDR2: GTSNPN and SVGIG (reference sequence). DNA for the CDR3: TGTGCCTGGAGTGAGTGGGCCCGGAACACCGGGGAGCTGTTTTTT. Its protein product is CAWSEWARNTGELFF.

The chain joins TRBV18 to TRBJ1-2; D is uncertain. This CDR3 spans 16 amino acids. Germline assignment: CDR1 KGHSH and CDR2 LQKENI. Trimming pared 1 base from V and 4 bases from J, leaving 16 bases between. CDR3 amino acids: CASSPREGGQFYGYTF. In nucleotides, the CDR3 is TGTGCCAGCTCACCACGGGAAGGAGGGCAGTTCTATGGCTACACCTTC.

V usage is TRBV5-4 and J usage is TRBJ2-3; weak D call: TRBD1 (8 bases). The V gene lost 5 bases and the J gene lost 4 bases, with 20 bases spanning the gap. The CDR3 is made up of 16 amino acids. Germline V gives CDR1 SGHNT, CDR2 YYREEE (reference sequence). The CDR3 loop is CASRARGRGTPDTQYF. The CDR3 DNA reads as TGTGCCAGCAGGGCCAGGGGGCGGGGGACCCCAGATACGCAGTATTTT.

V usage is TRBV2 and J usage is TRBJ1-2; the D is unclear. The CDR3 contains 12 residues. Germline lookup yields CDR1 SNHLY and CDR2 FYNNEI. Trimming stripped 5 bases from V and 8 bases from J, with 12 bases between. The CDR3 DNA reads TGTGCCAGCAGTCGGCAGGTGGGGGGCTACACCTTC. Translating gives CASSRQVGGYTF.

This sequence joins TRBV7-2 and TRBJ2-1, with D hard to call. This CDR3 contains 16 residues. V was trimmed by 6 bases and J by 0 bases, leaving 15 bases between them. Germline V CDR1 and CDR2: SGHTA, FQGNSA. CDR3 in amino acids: CASSFLAASSYNEQFF. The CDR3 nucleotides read TGTGCCAGCAGTTTCCTGGCGGCCAGCTCCTACAATGAGCAGTTCTTC.

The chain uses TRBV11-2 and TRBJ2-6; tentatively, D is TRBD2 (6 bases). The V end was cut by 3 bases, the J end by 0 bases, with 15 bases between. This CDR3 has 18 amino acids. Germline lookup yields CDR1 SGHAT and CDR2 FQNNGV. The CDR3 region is CASSLRWGTLSGANVLTF. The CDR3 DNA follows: TGTGCCAGCAGCTTGAGATGGGGGACTCTCTCTGGGGCCAACGTCCTGACTTTC.

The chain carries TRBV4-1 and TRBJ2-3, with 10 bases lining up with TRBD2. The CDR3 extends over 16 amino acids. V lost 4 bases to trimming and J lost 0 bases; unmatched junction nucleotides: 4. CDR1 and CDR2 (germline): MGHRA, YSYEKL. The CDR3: CASSRGTSASTDTQYF. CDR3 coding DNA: TGCGCCAGCAGCCGAGGGACTAGCGCTAGCACAGATACGCAGTATTTT.

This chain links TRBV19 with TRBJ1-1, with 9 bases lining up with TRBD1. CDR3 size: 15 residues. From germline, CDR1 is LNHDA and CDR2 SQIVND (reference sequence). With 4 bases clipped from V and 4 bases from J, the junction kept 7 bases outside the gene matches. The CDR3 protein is CASSKSRTGVTEAFF. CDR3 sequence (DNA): TGTGCCAGTAGTAAGTCCAGGACAGGGGTCACTGAAGCTTTCTTT.

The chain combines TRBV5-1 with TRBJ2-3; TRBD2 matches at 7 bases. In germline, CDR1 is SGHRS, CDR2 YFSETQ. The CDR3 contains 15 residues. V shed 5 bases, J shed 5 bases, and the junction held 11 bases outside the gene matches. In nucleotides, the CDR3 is TGCGCCAGCAGAAGGATGGCGGGAGAATTAGATACGCAGTATTTT. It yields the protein CASRRMAGELDTQYF.

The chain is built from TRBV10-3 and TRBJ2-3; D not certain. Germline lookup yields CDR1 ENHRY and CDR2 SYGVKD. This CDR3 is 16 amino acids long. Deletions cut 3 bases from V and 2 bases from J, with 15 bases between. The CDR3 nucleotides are TGTGCCATCAGTGATCTGGTCAAGGCTGACACAGATACGCAGTATTTT. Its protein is CAISDLVKADTDTQYF.

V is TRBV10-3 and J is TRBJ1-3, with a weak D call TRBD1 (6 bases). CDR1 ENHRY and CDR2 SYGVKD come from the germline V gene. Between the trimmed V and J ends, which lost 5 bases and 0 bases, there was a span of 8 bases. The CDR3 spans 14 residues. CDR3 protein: CAISKTGSGNTIYF. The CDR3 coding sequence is TGTGCCATCAGTAAGACAGGCTCTGGAAACACCATATATTTT.

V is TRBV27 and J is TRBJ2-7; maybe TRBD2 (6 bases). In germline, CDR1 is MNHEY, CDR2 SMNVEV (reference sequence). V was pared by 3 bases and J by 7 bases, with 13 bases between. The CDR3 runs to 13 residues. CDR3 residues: CASSFSGTKEQYF. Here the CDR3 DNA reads TGTGCCAGCAGTTTTAGCGGCACCAAGGAGCAGTACTTC.

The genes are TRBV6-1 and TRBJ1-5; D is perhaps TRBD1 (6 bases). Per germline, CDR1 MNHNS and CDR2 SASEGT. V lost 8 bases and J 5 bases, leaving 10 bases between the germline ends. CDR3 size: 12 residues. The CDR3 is CASLRGDQPQHF. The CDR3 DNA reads TGTGCCAGCCTCAGGGGTGATCAGCCCCAGCATTTT.

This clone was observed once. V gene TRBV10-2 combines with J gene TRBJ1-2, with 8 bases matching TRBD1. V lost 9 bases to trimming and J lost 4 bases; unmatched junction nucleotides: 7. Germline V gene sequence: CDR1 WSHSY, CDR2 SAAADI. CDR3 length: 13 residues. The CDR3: CASAQGGFYGYTF. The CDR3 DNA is TGCGCCAGTGCACAGGGGGGGTTCTATGGCTACACCTTC.

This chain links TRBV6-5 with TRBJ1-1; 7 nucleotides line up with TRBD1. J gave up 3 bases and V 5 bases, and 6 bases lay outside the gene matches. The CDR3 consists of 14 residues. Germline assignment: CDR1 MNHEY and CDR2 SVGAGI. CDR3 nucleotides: TGTGCCAGCAGTCCCTTAGACAGGGACACTGAAGCTTTCTTT. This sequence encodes CASSPLDRDTEAFF.

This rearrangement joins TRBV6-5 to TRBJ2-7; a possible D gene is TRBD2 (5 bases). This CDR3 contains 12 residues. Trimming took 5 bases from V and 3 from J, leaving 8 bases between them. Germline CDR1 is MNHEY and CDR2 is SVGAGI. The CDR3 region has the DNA TGTGCCAGCAGTATTACTAGCTACGAGCAGTACTTC. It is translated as CASSITSYEQYF.

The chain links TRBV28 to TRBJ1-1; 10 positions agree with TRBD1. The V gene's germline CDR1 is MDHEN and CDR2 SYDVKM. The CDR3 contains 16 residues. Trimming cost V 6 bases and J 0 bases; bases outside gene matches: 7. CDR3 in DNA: TGTGCCAGCAGCATCTCGGGACAGGGGTTGAACACTGAAGCTTTCTTT. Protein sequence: CASSISGQGLNTEAFF.

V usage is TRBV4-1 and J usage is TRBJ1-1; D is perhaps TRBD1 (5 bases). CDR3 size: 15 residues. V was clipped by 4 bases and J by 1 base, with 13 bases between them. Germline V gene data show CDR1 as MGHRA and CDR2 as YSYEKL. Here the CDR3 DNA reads TGCGCCAGCAGCCGAGGCTATGGGGCGAACACTGAAGCTTTCTTT. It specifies CASSRGYGANTEAFF.

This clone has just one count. CDR3 DNA: TGTGCCAGCAGCTTTGGGACTAGTCAGAATGAGCAGTTCTTC. Protein: CASSFGTSQNEQFF. The V call is TRBV7-9, the J call TRBJ2-1; TRBD2 aligns across 8 bases. Germline values: CDR1 SEHNR, CDR2 FQNEAQ (reference sequence). This CDR3 spans 14 amino acids. V was clipped by 3 bases and J by 7 bases; unmatched bases: 5.

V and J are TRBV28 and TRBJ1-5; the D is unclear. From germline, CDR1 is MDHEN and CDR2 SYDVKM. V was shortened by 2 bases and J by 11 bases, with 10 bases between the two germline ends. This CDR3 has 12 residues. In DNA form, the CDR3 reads TGTGCCAGCAGTTTAGACCCCCCGGCCCAGCATTTT. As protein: CASSLDPPAQHF. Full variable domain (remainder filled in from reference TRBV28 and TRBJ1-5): DVKVTQSSRYLVKRTGEKVFLECVQDMDHENMFWYRQDPGLGLRLIYFSYDVKMKEKGDIPEGYSVSREKKERFSLILESASTNQTSMYLCASSLDPPAQHFGDGTRLSIL.

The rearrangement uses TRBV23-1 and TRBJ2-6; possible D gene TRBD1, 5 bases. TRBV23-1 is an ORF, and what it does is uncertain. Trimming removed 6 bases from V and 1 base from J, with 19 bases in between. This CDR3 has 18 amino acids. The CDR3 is CASSVGAGNFSGANVLTF. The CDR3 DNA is TGCGCCAGCAGCGTCGGCGCAGGGAATTTTTCTGGGGCCAACGTCCTGACTTTC.

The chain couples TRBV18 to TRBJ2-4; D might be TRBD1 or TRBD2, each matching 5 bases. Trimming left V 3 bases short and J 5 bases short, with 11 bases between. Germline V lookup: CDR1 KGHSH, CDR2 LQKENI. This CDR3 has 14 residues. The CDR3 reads CASSPGQEENIQYF. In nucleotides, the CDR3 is TGTGCCAGCTCACCGGGGCAGGAGGAAAACATTCAGTACTTC.

The CDR3: CASRELGPADTQYF. CDR3 bases: TGTGCCAGCAGAGAACTAGGGCCCGCAGATACGCAGTATTTT. This chain uses TRBV27 with TRBJ2-3; possible D gene TRBD2, 5 bases. The CDR3 has 14 residues. Germline V lookup: CDR1 MNHEY, CDR2 SMNVEV (reference sequence). Trimming pared 6 bases from V and 4 bases from J, leaving 14 bases between.

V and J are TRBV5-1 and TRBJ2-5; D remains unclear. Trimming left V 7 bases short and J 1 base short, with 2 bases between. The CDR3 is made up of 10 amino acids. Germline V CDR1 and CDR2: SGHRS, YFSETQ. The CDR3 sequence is CASRQETQYF. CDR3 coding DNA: TGCGCCAGCCGCCAAGAGACCCAGTACTTC.